This T cell receptor (beta chain) was recorded in a study of blood T cell repertoires in COVID-19. Study at large: From the United States, Italy and Spain came samples of acute and convalescent COVID-19. Nucleic acid was either cDNA or gDNA, and it came from T cells, B-cell-depleted T cells, or PBMCs.

Original processing methods: It was from reference gene primer amplification that nucleated cell counts were estimated. Sequenced by immunoSEQ multiplex PCR; TCRdb stores in-frame clones only, minus some. The V and J calls and clone size come from that table; D and trimming were worked out from the DNA. The top ten hold 20% to 25% of the sample, which has 95,000 to 150,000 clones, around four fifths seen once. With 1 base removed from V and 6 bases from J, the gap between germline ends came to 13 bases. This CDR3 comprises 15 residues. CDR1 is SGHTS and CDR2 is YDEGEE in the germline V gene. This clonotype was sampled from a human donor in a cohort sampled during active COVID-19. Specimen: peripheral blood. This chain joins TRBV5-8 and TRBJ1-4, with D possibly TRBD1 on 5 matching bases. The DNA for the CDR3 is TGTGCCAGCAGCTTGAGGGGATATCTGTATGAAAAACTGTTTTTT. Protein sequence: CASSLRGYLYEKLFF. The variable domain in full, completed from reference TRBV5-8 and TRBJ1-4, reads EAGVTQSPTHLIKTRGQQATLRCSPISGHTSVYWYQQALGLGLQFLLWYDEGEERNRGNFPPRFSGRQFPNYSSELNVNALELEDSALYLCASSLRGYLYEKLFFGSGTQLSVL.